The next 25 T cell receptor beta chains were all read from a single sample in a study of shared clonotypes between healthy human individuals. Clones were sequenced by immunoSEQ multiplex PCR, and TCRdb holds only the in-frame ones, with some missing. Of 900,000 to 1,200,000 clones in the sample, around 78% were seen once. Source material: memory CD4+ T cells from PBMCs. Subset indicated: CD45RA-negative fraction. Source of these receptors: a man aged 18 to 35 in good health. Some clones in this sample may be carry-over from other donors' samples.

This rearrangement joins TRBV18 to TRBJ2-6, with D perhaps matching TRBD1 or TRBD2 (5 bases each). CDR1 is KGHSH, CDR2 LQKENI, per germline. Trimming cost V 4 bases and J 0 bases, with 13 bases left between them. The CDR3 extends over 17 amino acids. CDR3 loop: CASSRGSPSSGANVLTF. The CDR3, as DNA: TGTGCCAGCTCACGGGGGTCACCGAGCTCTGGGGCCAACGTCCTGACTTTC.

This chain links TRBV27 with TRBJ1-4; D is perhaps TRBD1 (5 bases). CDR1 and CDR2 (germline): MNHEY, SMNVEV (reference sequence). The CDR3 runs 14 residues. Deletions cut 8 bases from V and 7 bases from J, with 17 bases between. In nucleotides, the CDR3 is TGTGCCAGCGGGGGAGGTGGGCTGCGTGAAAAACTGTTTTTT. Translated, it gives CASGGGGLREKLFF.

Here the CDR3 reads CSARIRDEQYF. In nucleotides, the CDR3 is TGCAGTGCCAGAATCCGGGACGAGCAGTACTTC. The genes are TRBV20-1 and TRBJ2-7; D is unresolved. The CDR3 has 11 amino acids. Per germline, CDR1 DFQATT and CDR2 SNEGSKA (reference sequence). Trimming shortened V by 6 bases and J by 5 bases, and 11 bases separated the two germline ends.

Turning to this clone: This may stem from a read error, because a much larger clone lies one nucleotide away. V gene TRBV5-4 combines with J gene TRBJ2-3, with TRBD2 matching over 9 bases. The CDR3 has 16 residues. Germline V gives CDR1 SGHNT, CDR2 YYREEE (reference sequence). The V and J ends lost 1 base and 2 bases, in that order; junction bases with no gene match: 5. The CDR3, as DNA: TGTGCCAGCAGCTTGAGGACTAGCGTTACCACAGATACGCAGTATTTT. It translates to CASSLRTSVTTDTQYF.

The count of this clone is one. Distinct nucleotide sequences in the sample also encode this CDR3. The rearrangement uses TRBV5-1 and TRBJ1-2; D gene ambiguous. Trimming left V 3 bases short and J 4 bases short, with 10 bases between. There are 13 residues in the CDR3. Germline assignment: CDR1 SGHRS and CDR2 YFSETQ. The CDR3 sequence is CASSSDGSYGYTF. DNA of the CDR3: TGCGCCAGCAGCTCGGACGGATCCTATGGCTACACCTTC.

The J gene is TRBJ1-2, the V gene TRBV29-1, with 7 bases that match TRBD1. V lost 3 bases and J lost 2; bases outside the gene matches: 9. Germline assignment: CDR1 SQVTM and CDR2 ANQGSEA. This CDR3 comprises 15 residues. The CDR3 spells CSVDPLGGQNYGYTF. CDR3 coding DNA: TGCAGCGTTGATCCCCTGGGGGGACAGAACTATGGCTACACCTTC.

The gene calls are TRBV18 and TRBJ1-1; 7 bases match TRBD1. V lost 0 bases and J lost 4; bases outside the gene matches: 5. The CDR3 spans 15 residues. CDR1 is KGHSH and CDR2 is LQKENI in the germline V gene. The CDR3 sequence: CASSPPGQGGTEAFF. The CDR3, as DNA: TGTGCCAGCTCACCACCGGGGCAGGGGGGCACTGAAGCTTTCTTT.

The chain uses TRBV29-1 and TRBJ2-7; unclear D gene. CDR3 size: 10 residues. Germline-derived CDR1 and CDR2 are SQVTM and ANQGSEA. V was shortened by 5 bases and J by 7 bases, with 9 bases between the two germline ends. The CDR3 DNA reads as TGCAGCGTTCGTTCGGAGGAGCAGTACTTC. It specifies CSVRSEEQYF.

This clone was counted ten times or more. Other DNA variants within this sample encode the same CDR3. The rearrangement links TRBV30 to TRBJ1-5, with D possibly TRBD1 on 5 matching bases. The V and J ends lost 0 bases and 5 bases respectively, with 8 bases between them. CDR1 is GTSNPN and CDR2 is SVGIG in the germline V gene (reference sequence). The CDR3 loop spans 13 amino acids. The CDR3 nucleotides are TGTGCCTGGAGTGTTGGAGGGGATCAGCCCCAGCATTTT. Its protein is CAWSVGGDQPQHF.

The CDR3 sequence is CASSEVASGSETQYF. CDR3 nucleotides: TGTGCCAGCAGTGAAGTGGCTAGCGGGAGCGAGACCCAGTACTTC. V gene TRBV6-1 combines with J gene TRBJ2-5, with TRBD2 matching 10 bases. The CDR3 covers 15 residues. Trimming at V came to 1 base and at J to 5 bases, leaving 4 bases not matched to a gene. Germline CDR1 reads MNHNS; CDR2 reads SASEGT.

The chain employs TRBV5-1 and TRBJ1-2, with TRBD1 as a possible D gene (5 bases). The V and J ends lost 4 bases and 7 bases respectively, with 20 bases between them. The germline V gene has CDR1 SGHRS and CDR2 YFSETQ. This CDR3 spans 15 amino acids. The chain's CDR3 is CASSQGLQGVVGYTF. For the CDR3, the DNA is TGCGCCAGCAGCCAAGGCCTCCAGGGAGTCGTTGGCTACACCTTC.

This chain joins TRBV6-5 and TRBJ2-7, with 14 bases identical to TRBD2. This CDR3 contains 15 residues. V lost 5 bases, J lost 7 bases, and 7 bases stayed unmatched. Looked up from germline, CDR1 is MNHEY and CDR2 is SVGAGI. This CDR3 is CASSLGTSGRSEQYF. In DNA form, the CDR3 reads TGTGCCAGCAGTCTCGGGACTAGCGGGAGAAGTGAGCAGTACTTC.

The chain carries TRBV7-3 and TRBJ1-1, with D possibly being TRBD1 (6 bases). The V gene's germline CDR1 is SGHTA and CDR2 FQGTGA. The CDR3 loop spans 16 amino acids. Trimming left V 5 bases short and J 6 bases short, with 22 bases between. Here the CDR3 reads CASSQNSRRGFSEAFF. DNA of the CDR3: TGTGCCAGCAGCCAAAACTCTAGAAGGGGGTTCTCTGAAGCTTTCTTT. Full variable domain (outside the CDR3, taken from reference TRBV7-3 and TRBJ1-1): GAGVSQTPSNKVTEKGKYVELRCDPISGHTALYWYRQSLGQGPEFLIYFQGTGAADDSGLPNDRFFAVRPEGSVSTLKIQRTERGDSAVYLCASSQNSRRGFSEAFFGQGTRLTVV.

This chain links TRBV19 with TRBJ2-1, with D maybe TRBD1 (6 bases). The V end lost 10 bases, the J end lost 8 bases, and 18 bases lay between the germline ends. The CDR3 is 13 residues long. The germline V gene encodes CDR1 LNHDA and CDR2 SQIVND (reference sequence). This CDR3 is CATLGAWFDEQFF. The CDR3 DNA is TGTGCCACTCTGGGGGCTTGGTTCGATGAGCAGTTCTTC.

The chain combines TRBV6-6 with TRBJ2-7; TRBD1 might be the D (5 bases). The germline gives CDR1 MNHNY, CDR2 SVGAGI (reference sequence). The CDR3 extends over 16 amino acids. The V end was cut by 7 bases, the J end by 4 bases, with 23 bases between. This chain's CDR3 is CASTPQLLRGTYEQYF. The CDR3 DNA follows: TGTGCCAGCACCCCCCAGTTACTAAGGGGCACGTACGAGCAGTACTTC.

This chain joins TRBV7-2 and TRBJ2-3; no clear D gene. The germline CDR1 and CDR2 sequences are SGHTA and FQGNSA. The CDR3 contains 13 residues. Trimming stripped 5 bases from V and 10 bases from J, with 16 bases between. The CDR3 coding sequence is TGTGCCAGCAGCCCGCCTAGTAGGGATGCGCAGTATTTT. Its translation is CASSPPSRDAQYF.

The chain uses TRBV6-7 and TRBJ2-1; 10 bases are shared with TRBD2. TRBV6-7 is marked as an open reading frame, function uncertain. The trim removed 0 bases at V and 5 bases at J, leaving 10 bases unmatched. The CDR3 consists of 18 residues. CDR3 nucleotide sequence: TGTGCCAGCAGTTACTCCCTGGGTAGCGGGAGGCCCCACAATGAGCAGTTCTTC. Amino acids: CASSYSLGSGRPHNEQFF.

A word on this clone: Other DNA sequences in the same sample also yield this CDR3. The chain combines TRBV2 with TRBJ1-2; weak D call: TRBD1 (6 bases). V lost 4 bases and J lost 0, with 9 bases in between. Germline V gives CDR1 SNHLY, CDR2 FYNNEI. The CDR3 is 14 amino acids. The CDR3 loop reads CASSAQGPNYGYTF. CDR3 nucleotide sequence: TGTGCCAGCAGTGCCCAGGGGCCTAACTATGGCTACACCTTC.

The rearrangement links TRBV23-1 to TRBJ1-1; D uncertain. TRBV23-1 is placed among ORFs of uncertain function. The CDR3 runs 17 residues. V lost 2 bases and J 0 bases, leaving 16 bases between the germline ends. The CDR3 nucleotides read TGCGCCAGCAGTCAAGGCCGGGAGGAGGGCATGAACACTGAAGCTTTCTTT. Translating it yields CASSQGREEGMNTEAFF.

A remark on this clone: Other DNA sequences in the sample encode the same CDR3. J is TRBJ2-7 and V is TRBV5-1; D gene uncertain. CDR1 and CDR2 (germline): SGHRS, YFSETQ. Trimming removed 0 bases from V and 4 bases from J, with 5 bases in between. This CDR3 has 12 amino acids. CDR3 loop: CASSLEGYEQYF. As DNA, the CDR3 is TGCGCCAGCAGCTTGGAAGGGTACGAGCAGTACTTC.

The chain recombines TRBV28 with TRBJ1-1; D remains ambiguous. There are 15 residues in the CDR3. Germline-derived CDR1 and CDR2 are MDHEN and SYDVKM. V lost 0 bases and J lost 1, with 9 bases in between. DNA for the CDR3: TGTGCCAGCAGTTTATGGGGGAAGCCGAACACTGAAGCTTTCTTT. Its translation: CASSLWGKPNTEAFF.

J is TRBJ1-1 and V is TRBV19, with D hard to call. The V gene lost 6 bases and the J gene lost 3 bases, with 17 bases spanning the gap. This CDR3 is 15 amino acids long. CDR1 and CDR2 (germline): LNHDA, SQIVND (reference sequence). This CDR3 reads CASRAITKQDTEAFF. The DNA for the CDR3 is TGTGCCAGTAGAGCCATAACAAAACAAGACACTGAAGCTTTCTTT.

This chain joins TRBV7-2 and TRBJ1-2; 7 positions agree with TRBD1. The J segment lost 7 bases and the V segment lost 7 bases, leaving 18 bases of the junction unmatched. Germline-derived CDR1 and CDR2 are SGHTA and FQGNSA. CDR3 length equals 16 residues. The CDR3 is CASTQNNRGLTGGYTF. Written as DNA, the CDR3 is TGTGCCAGCACCCAAAACAACAGGGGTTTAACGGGTGGCTACACCTTC.

This clone was found once. The sample holds other DNA sequences that translate to the same CDR3. V and J are TRBV5-1 and TRBJ2-3; D not resolved. The CDR3 has 14 amino acids. Trimming stripped 0 bases from V and 2 bases from J, with 7 bases between. The germline V gene has CDR1 SGHRS and CDR2 YFSETQ. The CDR3 loop is CASSLVASTDTQYF. The DNA for the CDR3 is TGCGCCAGCAGCTTGGTGGCATCCACAGATACGCAGTATTTT.

This chain uses TRBV28 with TRBJ2-4, with D tentatively TRBD1 (6 bases). V lost 8 bases to trimming and J lost 2 bases, with 13 bases between them. The length of the CDR3 is 14 residues. CDR1 and CDR2 from the germline V gene are MDHEN and SYDVKM. The CDR3 reads CASRKTGSKNIQYF. CDR3 DNA sequence: TGTGCCAGCCGAAAGACAGGATCCAAAAACATTCAGTACTTC.